Sequencing of this T cell receptor beta chain was carried out in a study of blood T cell repertoires in COVID-19. Generated by immunoSEQ multiplex PCR, the TCRdb table keeps only in-frame clones and is missing some. This sample has 60,000 to 65,000 clones; around four fifths occur once, and the top ten carry roughly 22%. Germline V gives CDR1 MGHDK, CDR2 SYGVNS. Trimming cost V 6 bases and J 7 bases; bases outside gene matches: 9. This CDR3 is built from 15 residues. The sequence came from a woman aged 80 or over with active or convalescent COVID-19. Sequences were obtained from peripheral blood. V gene TRBV25-1 combines with J gene TRBJ2-2, with 9 positions matching TRBD1. CDR3 residues: CASREDRGGFGELFF. The CDR3, as DNA: TGTGCCAGCAGAGAGGACAGGGGCGGATTCGGGGAGCTGTTTTTT.